A single count supports the clone carrying this TCR beta chain. The data were taken from a study of blood T cell repertoires in COVID-19. Overall study context: Acute and convalescent COVID-19 specimens originated in the United States, Italy and Spain. T cells, B-cell-depleted T cells, or PBMCs supplied cDNA or gDNA.

The CDR3 is 14 amino acids. V lost 0 bases and J lost 5, with 8 bases in between. The germline gives CDR1 SGHRS, CDR2 YFSETQ. Original processing notes: Counts of nucleated cells, estimated from reference gene primer amplification, were obtained. Repertoires were generated with immunoSEQ multiplex PCR, while TCRdb's copy carries only in-frame clones and drops some. That table is the source of V, J and clone size, and D and trimming were worked out from the DNA. This sample has roughly 63,000 clones, with about 87% found just once. J is TRBJ1-4 and V is TRBV5-1, with a possible D match to TRBD1 (5 bases). The origin of this receptor is a human donor in a cohort sampled during active COVID-19. Sequenced: peripheral blood. CDR3 loop: CASSLGQSNEKLFF. DNA for the CDR3: TGCGCCAGCAGCTTGGGACAGTCCAATGAAAAACTGTTTTTT.